Listed below are T cell receptor beta chains from one sample, sequenced in a study of pediatric ulcerative colitis. Assay: immunoSEQ multiplex PCR; the TCRdb copy retains only in-frame clones and omits some. Of roughly 4,400 clones listed, just over 90% are singletons. The specimen sequenced was blood. All receptors derive from a boy aged 5-17 years who was a control in a study of pediatric ulcerative colitis. Both conserved end residues are part of each CDR3. D genes are given only for firm matches. Size values are once, few and many counts, or a class for expanded clones, and some rows have none.

CDR3 length	D gene	J gene	V gene	clone size	CDR3 protein	CDR3 DNA
13	.	TRBJ1-1	TRBV18	.	CASSPKGNTEAFF	TGTGCCAGCTCACCGAAAGGGAACACTGAAGCTTTCTTT
11	.	TRBJ2-2	TRBV29-1	.	CSAKESGELFF	TGCAGCGCTAAGGAGTCCGGGGAGCTGTTTTTT
16	.	TRBJ2-7	TRBV30	.	CAWSETGIVGIHEQYF	TGTGCCTGGAGTGAAACGGGGATAGTAGGGATCCACGAGCAGTACTTC
15	TRBD2	TRBJ2-3	TRBV5-4	.	CASSLVAGGTDTQYF	TGTGCCAGCAGCTTGGTGGCGGGAGGCACAGATACGCAGTATTTT
16	.	TRBJ2-1	TRBV7-6	.	CASSLTGTVRYNEQFF	TGTGCCAGCAGCCTTACTGGCACTGTCCGTTACAATGAGCAGTTCTTC
14	TRBD1	TRBJ2-5	TRBV5-4	.	CASSPGQAQETQYF	TGTGCCAGCAGTCCAGGACAGGCACAAGAGACCCAGTACTTC
15	.	TRBJ2-1	TRBV5-1	.	CASSLWGYAYNEQFF	TGCGCCAGCAGCTTGTGGGGATATGCCTACAATGAGCAGTTCTTC
13	.	TRBJ2-3	TRBV7-2	.	CASSSTRSDTQYF	TGTGCCAGCAGCTCCACACGGTCAGATACGCAGTATTTT
15	TRBD2	TRBJ2-3	TRBV7-3	.	CASSPSGGKGDTQYF	TGTGCCAGCAGCCCATCGGGGGGTAAAGGAGATACGCAGTATTTT
15	.	TRBJ1-1	TRBV7-3	once	CASSLFPGTDTEAFF	TGTGCCAGCAGCTTATTTCCGGGGACGGACACTGAAGCTTTCTTT
16	.	TRBJ2-7	TRBV18	.	CASSPKEWTHTYEQYF	TGTGCCAGCTCACCAAAGGAGTGGACACACACCTACGAGCAGTACTTC
13	.	TRBJ1-2	TRBV18	.	CASSPGGAPGYTF	TGTGCCAGCTCACCGGGGGGGGCACCTGGCTACACCTTC
14	.	TRBJ2-5	TRBV13	once	CASSSRGGGETQYF	TGTGCCAGCAGCTCCCGTGGTGGGGGAGAGACCCAGTACTTC
12	.	TRBJ2-6	TRBV30	.	CAWSSGANVLTF	TGTGCCTGGAGCTCTGGGGCCAACGTCCTGACTTTC
14	.	TRBJ1-1	TRBV10-2	.	CASRVEGRRSEAFF	TGCGCCAGCAGGGTTGAGGGGCGGAGGTCTGAAGCTTTCTTT
16	.	TRBJ1-5	TRBV6-4	.	CASSDRGKTGNQPQHF	TGTGCCAGCAGTGACAGGGGGAAGACGGGCAATCAGCCCCAGCATTTT
14	.	TRBJ2-7	TRBV5-1	few	CASAEGAVWYEQYF	TGCGCCAGCGCGGAAGGGGCCGTTTGGTACGAGCAGTACTTC
16	.	TRBJ1-3	TRBV4-2	.	CASSQAGTSTGNTIYF	TGTGCCAGCAGCCAAGCCGGGACATCAACTGGAAACACCATATATTTT
19	TRBD2	TRBJ2-2	TRBV4-2	.	CASSPHASGGSGNTGELFF	TGTGCCAGCAGCCCGCACGCTAGCGGGGGGTCGGGGAACACCGGGGAGCTGTTTTTT
16	.	TRBJ1-1	TRBV11-2	.	CASSAQGLLLNTEAFF	TGTGCCAGCAGCGCTCAGGGGCTGCTCCTGAACACTGAAGCTTTCTTT
14	.	TRBJ1-3	TRBV30	.	CAWSVRRAGNTIYF	TGTGCCTGGAGTGTCCGAAGGGCTGGAAACACCATATATTTT
14	.	TRBJ1-4	TRBV5-6	.	CASSFSRLGEKLFF	TGTGCCAGCAGCTTCAGTCGGCTTGGGGAAAAACTGTTTTTT
15	TRBD1	TRBJ1-3	TRBV10-3	.	CAISGRTGSGNTIYF	TGTGCCATCAGTGGAAGGACAGGCTCTGGAAACACCATATATTTT
16	.	TRBJ1-5	TRBV15	once	CATSRDGGPGNQPQHF	TGTGCCACCAGCAGAGATGGGGGACCAGGGAATCAGCCCCAGCATTTT
16	TRBD2	TRBJ2-3	TRBV11-3	.	CASSPGLAGYTDTQYF	TGTGCCAGCAGCCCTGGACTAGCGGGCTACACAGATACGCAGTATTTT
16	TRBD2	TRBJ2-3	TRBV14	.	CASSQAGGRGTDTQYF	TGTGCCAGCAGCCAAGCGGGCGGGAGAGGCACAGATACGCAGTATTTT
17	.	TRBJ2-3	TRBV7-3	.	CASSLDRAGASTDTQYF	TGTGCCAGCAGCTTGGATAGGGCGGGGGCTAGCACAGATACGCAGTATTTT
11	.	TRBJ2-1	TRBV9	.	CASTSGHEQFF	TGTGCCAGCACCAGCGGCCATGAGCAGTTCTTC
15	TRBD1	TRBJ1-5	TRBV19	once	CASSPRTGGNQPQHF	TGTGCCAGTAGTCCCCGGACAGGGGGCAATCAGCCCCAGCATTTT
15	.	TRBJ2-1	TRBV7-3	.	CASSLSFAPNNEQFF	TGTGCCAGCAGCTTATCCTTCGCCCCAAACAATGAGCAGTTCTTC
14	.	TRBJ2-3	TRBV29-1	.	CSVVGGSSTDTQYF	TGCAGCGTTGTTGGAGGTTCCAGCACAGATACGCAGTATTTT
13	.	TRBJ2-5	TRBV5-6	.	CASSLDTEETQYF	TGTGCCAGCAGCCTGGACACTGAAGAGACCCAGTACTTC
18	TRBD2	TRBJ2-6	TRBV5-5	.	CASSLESAGGPGANVLTF	TGTGCCAGCAGCTTGGAGAGTGCGGGAGGGCCTGGGGCCAACGTCCTGACTTTC
15	.	TRBJ2-1	TRBV2	.	CASSERYDSYNEQFF	TGTGCCAGCAGTGAACGTTACGACTCCTACAATGAGCAGTTCTTC
14	.	TRBJ1-1	TRBV18	.	CASSLGGPDTEAFF	TGTGCCAGCTCACTAGGGGGTCCCGACACTGAAGCTTTCTTT
16	.	TRBJ1-5	TRBV19	once	CASSTPAAGWNQPQHF	TGTGCCAGTAGTACCCCCGCCGCAGGGTGGAATCAGCCCCAGCATTTT
13	TRBD2	TRBJ2-2	TRBV4-1	.	CASSLREPGELFF	TGCGCCAGCAGCCTGCGGGAGCCCGGGGAGCTGTTTTTT
16	.	TRBJ1-1	TRBV5-6	.	CASSLVSARMNTEAFF	TGTGCCAGCAGCTTGGTGTCCGCCCGCATGAACACTGAAGCTTTCTTT
16	TRBD2	TRBJ2-3	TRBV5-1	.	CASSLGLAGGVDTQYF	TGCGCCAGCAGCTTGGGGCTAGCGGGAGGAGTAGATACGCAGTATTTT
15	.	TRBJ2-1	TRBV14	.	CASSREGAGDNEQFF	TGTGCCAGCAGCCGAGAAGGAGCGGGTGACAATGAGCAGTTCTTC
16	.	TRBJ1-2	TRBV7-9	few	CASSSQQGGSNYGYTF	TGTGCCAGCAGCTCCCAGCAGGGAGGCTCGAACTATGGCTACACCTTC
13	.	TRBJ2-1	TRBV7-9	.	CASRTGINNEQFF	TGTGCCAGCAGGACAGGTATTAACAATGAGCAGTTCTTC
17	TRBD2	TRBJ2-1	TRBV5-1	.	CASSLTLAGGVSNEQFF	TGCGCCAGCAGCTTGACGTTAGCGGGAGGTGTAAGCAATGAGCAGTTCTTC
15	.	TRBJ2-3	TRBV30	.	CAWSVVGGPTNTQYF	TGTGCCTGGAGTGTAGTTGGCGGACCCACGAATACGCAGTATTTT
17	TRBD2	TRBJ2-3	TRBV9	.	CASSVRAGTLTTDTQYF	TGTGCCAGCAGCGTGAGAGCGGGAACTCTTACCACAGATACGCAGTATTTT
16	.	TRBJ1-2	TRBV19	.	CASSPFRSVFGDGYTF	TGTGCCAGTAGTCCTTTCAGATCTGTCTTTGGGGACGGCTACACCTTC
13	.	TRBJ2-7	TRBV10-1	few	CASSEGWGYEQYF	TGCGCCAGCAGTGAGGGTTGGGGCTACGAGCAGTACTTC
14	TRBD2	TRBJ2-7	TRBV29-1	.	CSVEEREDPYEQYF	TGCAGCGTTGAGGAGCGGGAGGATCCCTACGAGCAGTACTTC
15	.	TRBJ2-3	TRBV18	.	CASSRVAGGSDTQYF	TGTGCCAGCTCACGGGTAGCCGGAGGTTCAGATACGCAGTATTTT